This is a list of T cell receptor beta chains from one sample in a study of T cell responses to AZD1222 COVID-19 vaccine. Assay: immunoSEQ multiplex PCR; the TCRdb copy retains only in-frame clones and omits some. The sample has nearly 110,000 clones, around 90% seen once. The sequences come from peripheral blood, collected on day 0 of AZD1222 vaccination. All receptors derive from an adult in good health. CDR3s include the opening cysteine and the closing phenylalanine or tryptophan. Fields, in order: V gene, clone size, D gene, J gene, CDR3 DNA, CDR3 protein. D genes are given only for firm matches. Expanded clones get a size class; other rows say once, few or many, or leave the size out.

>TRBV6-2/TRBV6-3|once|.|TRBJ1-2
TGTGCCAGCAGTTACTCAAGGTTCGGCTACACCTTC
CASSYSRFGYTF
>TRBV6-6|.|.|TRBJ1-1
TGTGCCAGCAGTCGACGGTTGCAGGGGCGGATGAACACTGAAGCTTTCTTT
CASSRRLQGRMNTEAFF
>TRBV7-3|.|TRBD2|TRBJ2-1
TGTGCCAGCAGCTCGGGACTAGCGGGCTACAATGAGCAGTTCTTC
CASSSGLAGYNEQFF
>TRBV10-1|once|.|TRBJ1-2
TGCGCCAGCGGCCCAGGGAACTATGGCTACACCTTC
CASGPGNYGYTF
>TRBV6-4|.|.|TRBJ2-2
TGTGCCAGCAGTGAAATCTATGGAACCGGGGAGCTGTTTTTT
CASSEIYGTGELFF
>TRBV6-2/TRBV6-3|.|TRBD2|TRBJ2-7
TGTGCCAGCAGTTATGGAGGCGGGAGGGCCAGCAGGCAGCAGTACTTC
CASSYGGGRASRQQYF
>TRBV4-3|.|.|TRBJ1-5
TGCGCCAGCAGCCAAGATCGCCAGGGTGGCCAGCCCCAGCATTTT
CASSQDRQGGQPQHF
>TRBV29-1|once|TRBD1|TRBJ2-7
TGCAGCGCCTCGACAGGGCCCTCCTACGAGCAGTACTTC
CSASTGPSYEQYF
>TRBV3-1/TRBV3-2|.|.|TRBJ2-7
TGTGCCAGCGGGAGCTACGAGCAGTACTTC
CASGSYEQYF
>TRBV6-1|.|TRBD1|TRBJ1-1
TGTGCCAGCAGTGAATACGGGACAGGGAACACTGAAGCTTTCTTT
CASSEYGTGNTEAFF
>TRBV19|once|.|TRBJ2-1
TGTGCCAGTAGTGTTAGCGAGAGCTCCTACAATGAGCAGTTCTTC
CASSVSESSYNEQFF
>TRBV10-3|.|TRBD1|TRBJ2-5
TGTGCCATTAGGGAAGAGGGGGCGCGAGAGACCCAGTACTTC
CAIREEGARETQYF
>TRBV27|.|TRBD1|TRBJ1-5
TGTGCCAGCAGTTTAGACAGGGTGGGGCCCCAGCATTTT
CASSLDRVGPQHF
>TRBV19|.|.|TRBJ2-1
TGTGCCAGTAGACAATTCCGGGGGTCCTACAATGAGCAGTTCTTC
CASRQFRGSYNEQFF
>TRBV19|.|.|TRBJ2-1
TGTGCCAGTAGCTCCGGTAGCGGATGGAGCTCCTACAATGAGCAGTTCTTC
CASSSGSGWSSYNEQFF
>TRBV5-1|.|.|TRBJ2-5
TGCGCCAGCAGGCCTGGAAACCAGGCTCTAGGGACCCAGTACTTC
CASRPGNQALGTQYF